This T cell receptor beta chain appears in the sequencing data of a study of cytomegalovirus exposure and HLA in healthy donors. Across the whole study: A prior analysis found more than 90 million unique TCR beta sequences from around 200 million T cells.

V dropped 4 bases and J dropped 1; count of bases not matched to a gene: 3. CDR1 MNHEY and CDR2 SVGAGI come from the germline V gene. The length of the CDR3 is 16 residues. Study results and caveats: An ancestry cluster, one associated with Asian ancestry, reportedly showed fewer N-insertions than the approximately 660-donor mean in a later analysis. Certain sequence variants were highly shared and formed a cluster, and this cluster was likely a sequencing artifact.

PCR involved 60 Vbeta and 13 Jbeta primers. The repertoire was sequenced with immunoSEQ multiplex PCR; TCRdb's copy has only in-frame clones and lacks some. The sample lists about 140,000 clones; 73% were seen once. This cohort consisted of healthy bone marrow donors. Note on this clone: Its antigen is unknown.

The chain joins TRBV6-5 to TRBJ2-3; 12 bases are a match to TRBD2. This TCR was sampled from a woman aged 40 to 50 in good health and CMV-seronegative. Sequenced material: PBMCs. CDR3 loop: CASSSRLAGGTDTQYF. Written as DNA, the CDR3 is TGTGCCAGCAGTTCCCGACTAGCGGGGGGCACAGATACGCAGTATTTT.